This T cell receptor beta chain was recorded in a study of blood T cell repertoires in COVID-19. About the research overall: There were acute and convalescent COVID-19 samples, and they came from the United States, Italy and Spain. In each case, the material was cDNA or gDNA derived from T cells, B-cell-depleted T cells, or PBMCs.

This CDR3 has 15 residues. CDR1 is SGHRS, CDR2 YFSETQ, per germline. J lost 4 bases, V lost 3 bases, and 6 bases had no gene match. How the authors handled the data: Using reference gene primer amplification, nucleated cell counts were estimated. Data came from immunoSEQ multiplex PCR; TCRdb stores just in-frame clones and leaves some out. D and trimming come from the DNA, and the V and J calls and clone size come from that table. Of about 140,000 clones listed, more than 80% are singletons. The TCR originated in a woman older than 75 with acute or convalescent COVID-19. Input material: peripheral blood. The chain uses TRBV5-1 and TRBJ1-4, with 7 bases fitting TRBD1. The chain's CDR3 is CASSSNRDSNEKLFF. The CDR3 DNA reads as TGCGCCAGCAGCTCTAACCGGGACAGTAATGAAAAACTGTTTTTT.